The 5 T cell receptor beta chains given below trace back to one sample, sequenced in a study of blood T cell repertoires in COVID-19. Assay used: immunoSEQ multiplex PCR; TCRdb lists only in-frame clones, some missing. The sample contains a few hundred thousand clones, approximately 85% of which appear only once. Material: PBMCs or T cells enriched from blood (not recorded which). Receptors originate from a woman aged 45-59 years who had recovered from COVID-19.

The chain's CDR3 is CASSAREAAYNEQFF. Here the CDR3 DNA reads TGTGCCAGCAGCGCGCGGGAGGCTGCCTACAATGAGCAGTTCTTC. The chain is built from TRBV7-6 and TRBJ2-1; TRBD2 matches 8 bases. Trimming cost V 5 bases and J 2 bases; bases outside gene matches: 5. Germline values: CDR1 SGHVS, CDR2 FNYEAQ. CDR3 size: 15 residues.

A few counts support this clone. The chain joins TRBV5-7 to TRBJ2-1; D may be TRBD1 (6 bases). TRBV5-7 is flagged as an ORF with uncertain function. Trimming shortened V by 4 bases and J by 6 bases, and 14 bases separated the two germline ends. The CDR3 is 14 amino acids. The CDR3 region has the DNA TGTGCCAGCAGCGCCTACAGGGTAGTCAATGAGCAGTTCTTC. This translates into CASSAYRVVNEQFF.

The chain combines TRBV19 with TRBJ2-1, with D tentatively TRBD2 (5 bases). CDR1 and CDR2 (germline): LNHDA, SQIVND (reference sequence). V lost 4 bases, J lost 8 bases, and 24 bases lay in between. This CDR3 comprises 17 residues. CDR3 DNA: TGTGCCAGTAGTAGAACGGCGGGTCCTCCTAAGGAGGATGAGCAGTTCTTC. It is translated as CASSRTAGPPKEDEQFF.

This clone was picked up one time. The CDR3 reads CASSLEVEGYEQYF. CDR3 DNA sequence: TGTGCCAGCAGCTTGGAAGTAGAGGGCTACGAGCAGTACTTC. This chain links TRBV2 with TRBJ2-7; tentatively, D is TRBD2 (5 bases). V lost 6 bases and J lost 3, with 15 bases in between. The V gene's germline CDR1 is SNHLY and CDR2 FYNNEI. There are 14 residues in the CDR3.

The chain is built from TRBV19 and TRBJ1-1, with TRBD1 matching over 7 bases. Germline V gene data show CDR1 as LNHDA and CDR2 as SQIVND (reference sequence). The CDR3 contains 15 residues. Trimming took 5 bases from V and 6 from J; bases not matched to a gene: 12. The CDR3 is CASSPSTGQYPEAFF. DNA of the CDR3: TGTGCCAGTAGTCCATCGACAGGGCAATATCCTGAAGCTTTCTTT.